This TCR beta chain derives from a study of blood T cell repertoires in COVID-19. Study overall: Acute and convalescent COVID-19 samples came from the United States, Italy and Spain. PBMCs, B-cell-depleted T cells, or T cells were the source of the cDNA or gDNA that made up the material.

The CDR3 is 12 amino acids. Trimming at V came to 5 bases and at J to 8 bases, leaving 5 bases not matched to a gene. Germline-derived CDR1 and CDR2 are MDHEN and SYDVKM. Original processing methods: Amplification with reference gene primers provided the estimates of nucleated cell counts. Clones were read by immunoSEQ multiplex PCR, and TCRdb kept only the in-frame ones, dropping some. Clonal size and the V and J genes are those of that table, whereas D and trimming came from the DNA. In the table there are approximately 110,000 clones, approximately 84% of which are singletons. This clone has only one observation.

The receptor was derived from a human donor in a cohort sampled during active COVID-19. Input material: peripheral blood. The genes are TRBV28 and TRBJ1-1, with TRBD1 matching 7 bases. CDR3 in amino acids: CASSLDRAEAFF. The CDR3 nucleotides read TGTGCCAGCAGTCTAGACAGGGCGGAAGCTTTCTTT.